A single sample gave rise to the 28 T cell receptor beta chains below, sequenced in a study of blood T cells in healthy people across ages. Then a second PCR, running roughly 6 to 12 cycles, was carried out with a sample-barcoded 5' primer and a J-beta primer mix. TCRdb used MiXCR to reprocess the 5' RACE reads, holding one entry per CDR3 protein. The top ten clones hold 25% to 35% of a sample with roughly 700,000 distinct CDR3 sequences, 45% to 50% of them seen once. Sequenced input: blood. Receptors were obtained from a woman aged 55 to 70 in good health.

The table lists this clonotype with a few counts. This chain connects TRBV20-1 to TRBJ2-7; 8 nucleotides agree with TRBD2. This CDR3 spans 15 amino acids. Germline-derived CDR1 and CDR2 are DFQATT and SNEGSKA (reference sequence). Losses at the gene ends were 3 bases for V and 0 bases for J; bases not matched to a gene: 7. The CDR3 DNA follows: TGCAGTGCTAGGCCCTTAGCGGGGTCCTCCTACGAGCAGTACTTC. This translates into CSARPLAGSSYEQYF.

This chain joins TRBV4-3 and TRBJ2-5, with 10 bases aligning to TRBD2. Germline CDR1 and CDR2: LGHNA and YSLEER. The length of the CDR3 is 16 residues. Losses at the gene ends were 0 bases for V and 11 bases for J; bases not matched to a gene: 12. CDR3 nucleotides: TGCGCCAGCAGCCAAGATCCTAGCGGGAGTTGGAAAGAGCAGTACTTC. It codes for CASSQDPSGSWKEQYF.

V gene TRBV5-4 combines with J gene TRBJ2-5, with D perhaps given as TRBD1 or TRBD2 (6 bases each). V was pared by 4 bases and J by 5 bases, with 18 bases between. Germline V gene sequence: CDR1 SGHNT, CDR2 YYREEE (reference sequence). The CDR3 has 15 residues. The DNA for the CDR3 is TGTGCCAGCAGCGCCGGAGGGGGGTCCTTGGAGACCCAGTACTTC. Translating gives CASSAGGGSLETQYF.

The V gene is TRBV10-3, the J gene TRBJ2-7, with 10 bases identical to TRBD2. The CDR3 extends over 16 amino acids. Germline CDR1 reads ENHRY; CDR2 reads SYGVKD. The ends lost 0 bases at V and 2 bases at J; junction bases unmatched: 4. DNA of the CDR3: TGTGCCATCAGTGAGTCGAGGACTAGCGGAACCTACGAGCAGTACTTC. Amino acid sequence: CAISESRTSGTYEQYF.

In this sample, this clonotype turned up once. The chain links TRBV28 to TRBJ1-4; D not resolved. CDR3 length: 14 residues. The V end lost 3 bases, the J end lost 0 bases, and 5 bases lay between the germline ends. CDR1 MDHEN and CDR2 SYDVKM come from the germline V gene. The CDR3 DNA reads TGTGCCAGCAGTTTGACGTCAACTAATGAAAAACTGTTTTTT. It encodes CASSLTSTNEKLFF. The full variable domain, completed using reference TRBV28 and TRBJ1-4, is DVKVTQSSRYLVKRTGEKVFLECVQDMDHENMFWYRQDPGLGLRLIYFSYDVKMKEKGDIPEGYSVSREKKERFSLILESASTNQTSMYLCASSLTSTNEKLFFGSGTQLSVL.

This clonotype appeared a few times. The genes are TRBV4-3 and TRBJ1-6, with D possibly TRBD1 on 5 matching bases. The germline gives CDR1 LGHNA, CDR2 YSLEER. V was shortened by 2 bases and J by 7 bases, with 15 bases between the two germline ends. The CDR3 sequence is 16 residues long. The CDR3 DNA sequence: TGCGCCAGCAGCCAACGGTGGGAGGGGTCGAATTCACCCCTCCACTTT. Protein: CASSQRWEGSNSPLHF.

J is TRBJ2-7 and V is TRBV5-1; 9 bases agree with TRBD1. The CDR3 contains 16 residues. V shed 4 bases and J 4 bases; nucleotides not matched to a gene: 12. Germline CDR1 SGHRS, CDR2 YFSETQ. The CDR3 loop is CASSRNPDRGWYEQYF. In DNA form, the CDR3 reads TGCGCCAGCAGCCGCAATCCGGACAGGGGTTGGTACGAGCAGTACTTC.

This clonotype turned up a few times. The chain couples TRBV27 to TRBJ1-2; tentative D call: TRBD1 (5 bases). Trimming left V 5 bases short and J 8 bases short, with 15 bases between. Germline loops: CDR1 MNHEY, CDR2 SMNVEV (reference sequence). The CDR3 runs to 13 residues. The CDR3 reads CASSLRDSRGYTF. Here the CDR3 DNA reads TGTGCCAGCAGTCTCAGGGATTCGAGGGGCTACACCTTC.

This chain joins TRBV7-2 and TRBJ2-1, with 9 positions matching TRBD2. The CDR3 runs to 16 residues. The germline CDR1 and CDR2 sequences are SGHTA and FQGNSA. V dropped 1 base and J dropped 2; count of bases not matched to a gene: 3. The CDR3 loop reads CASSLVASGTYNEQFF. DNA of the CDR3: TGTGCCAGCAGCTTAGTTGCTAGCGGGACCTACAATGAGCAGTTCTTC.

The gene calls are TRBV28 and TRBJ2-7; a possible D gene is TRBD2 (6 bases). The tail of the sequence fits TRBJ2-5 better, so the J call may be wrong. Germline lookup yields CDR1 MDHEN and CDR2 SYDVKM. The CDR3 loop spans 15 amino acids. The CDR3, as DNA: TGTGCCAGCGGACGCCTGACTAGTCTGACAGAGACCCAGTACTTC. It encodes CASGRLTSLTETQYF.

The chain is built from TRBV14 and TRBJ2-1; unclear D gene. Germline V gene lookup returns CDR1 SGHDN and CDR2 FVKESK. This CDR3 region has 13 residues. V gave up 0 bases and J gave up 12 bases, with 12 bases separating them. The CDR3 DNA is TGTGCCAGCAGCCAAGATACCTCTCCCAGGCAGTTCTTC. Its translation: CASSQDTSPRQFF.

V usage is TRBV20-1 and J usage is TRBJ2-7; 9 bases are a match to TRBD1. CDR3 size: 15 residues. Per germline, CDR1 DFQATT and CDR2 SNEGSKA (reference sequence). V dropped 6 bases and J dropped 6; count of bases not matched to a gene: 15. CDR3 residues: CSAPPGRDRVGEQYF. CDR3 bases: TGCAGTGCCCCTCCAGGGCGGGACAGGGTGGGCGAGCAGTACTTC.

Of note for this clonotype: At one end the junction does not follow the germline gene, possibly because of a read error. The V and J genes are TRBV3-1 and TRBJ1-1; tentative D call: TRBD1 (5 bases). The germline CDR1 and CDR2 sequences are LGHDT and YNNKEL (reference sequence). This CDR3 comprises 15 residues. CDR3 coding DNA: TGTGCCAGCAGCCTAACAAGGGGAGGAACCACTCAAGCTTTCTTT. The encoded protein is CASSLTRGGTTQAFF.

This rearrangement joins TRBV20-1 to TRBJ2-2; possibly TRBD2 for D (6 bases). The CDR3 is 15 amino acids. V was shortened by 2 bases and J by 3 bases, with 13 bases between the two germline ends. Germline V gene data show CDR1 as DFQATT and CDR2 as SNEGSKA (reference sequence). The CDR3 DNA follows: TGCAGTGCTAGATCGGGCGGGAAGGACACCGGGGAGCTGTTTTTT. Translated: CSARSGGKDTGELFF.

The chain is built from TRBV7-3 and TRBJ2-3; 9 bases align to TRBD2. The CDR3 has 17 residues. V shed 2 bases and J 2 bases; nucleotides not matched to a gene: 8. CDR1 SGHTA and CDR2 FQGTGA come from the germline V gene. CDR3 sequence (DNA): TGTGCCAGCAGCTTAGAGGCTAGCGGGGCGTTCACAGATACGCAGTATTTT. This sequence encodes CASSLEASGAFTDTQYF.

This clonotype was seen many times. The chain links TRBV7-9 to TRBJ1-5, with TRBD1 matching over 11 bases. Trimming cost V 6 bases and J 8 bases; bases outside gene matches: 3. The CDR3 has 13 residues. CDR1 and CDR2 (germline): SEHNR, FQNEAQ (reference sequence). The CDR3 loop reads CASSPGQGEPQHF. CDR3 nucleotides: TGTGCCAGCAGTCCGGGACAGGGGGAGCCCCAGCATTTT.

A few counts support this clonotype. A read error may explain this, as a much larger clone is one base away. The chain combines TRBV7-2 with TRBJ2-1; D is undetermined. This CDR3 comprises 14 residues. Germline CDR1 SGHTA, CDR2 FQGNSA. In DNA form, the CDR3 reads TGTGCCAGCAGCGTAGCCCCCCAGAGAAATGAGCAGTTCTTC. Protein product: CASSVAPQRNEQFF.

The rearrangement links TRBV5-1 to TRBJ2-7, with TRBD2 matching over 11 bases. The CDR3 runs to 15 residues. J was trimmed by 7 bases and V by 6 bases; bases with no gene match: 12. From germline, CDR1 is SGHRS and CDR2 YFSETQ. The CDR3 loop is CASTTTSGMVNEQYF. The CDR3 DNA sequence: TGCGCCAGCACCACGACTAGCGGGATGGTGAATGAGCAGTACTTC.

This clonotype has a single count. The genes are TRBV29-1 and TRBJ1-5; D may be TRBD1 (6 bases). V shed 4 bases and J shed 3 bases, with 10 bases lying between them. The CDR3 has 13 amino acids. CDR1 is SQVTM, CDR2 ANQGSEA, per germline. Here the CDR3 reads CSVATGINQPQHF. Written as DNA, the CDR3 is TGCAGCGTTGCTACAGGGATCAATCAGCCCCAGCATTTT.

Regarding this clonotype: This CDR3 is missing its conserved last phenylalanine or tryptophan, likely due to a read error. The chain is built from TRBV6-2 or TRBV6-3 and TRBJ2-7; D not certain. Germline V CDR1 and CDR2: MNHEY, SVGEGT. The CDR3 covers 15 residues. Here the CDR3 reads CAGSREGSGNYEQYI. The CDR3, as DNA: TGTGCCGGCAGCAGAGAAGGTTCGGGCAACTACGAGCAGTACATC.

This clonotype was seen only a few times. The chain has TRBV3-1 and TRBJ2-5, with D hard to call. CDR1 is LGHDT, CDR2 YNNKEL, per germline (reference sequence). CDR3 size: 13 residues. V gave up 6 bases and J gave up 0 bases, with 8 bases separating them. CDR3 residues: CASRPDHQETQYF. CDR3 nucleotide sequence: TGTGCCAGCAGGCCGGACCACCAAGAGACCCAGTACTTC.

CDR3 protein: CASSQVSGAGADTQYF. In nucleotides, the CDR3 is TGCGCCAGCAGCCAAGTTTCGGGGGCAGGGGCAGATACGCAGTATTTT. This sequence joins TRBV4-3 and TRBJ2-3, with D tentatively TRBD1 or TRBD2 (6 bases each). CDR3 length equals 16 residues. Trimming left V 1 base short and J 4 bases short, with 15 bases between. Germline V gene sequence: CDR1 LGHNA, CDR2 YSLEER.

This clonotype occurred a few times. The V call is TRBV7-6, the J call TRBJ2-3; either TRBD1 or TRBD2 may fit D (6 bases each). The V gene's germline CDR1 is SGHVS and CDR2 FNYEAQ. V lost 3 bases, J lost 2 bases, and 12 bases lay in between. The CDR3 spans 15 residues. CDR3 protein: CASSFPGAATDTQYF. The CDR3, as DNA: TGTGCCAGCAGCTTTCCGGGGGCAGCCACAGATACGCAGTATTTT.

The chain has TRBV7-3 and TRBJ2-3; D is unclear. V was pared by 4 bases and J by 6 bases, with 14 bases between. Looked up from germline, CDR1 is SGHTA and CDR2 is FQGTGA. This CDR3 has 14 amino acids. Here the CDR3 DNA reads TGTGCCAGCAGCTCCGAGACTGGGGTGGATACGCAGTATTTT. It is translated as CASSSETGVDTQYF.

The sample holds one count of this clonotype. The rearrangement links TRBV18 to TRBJ2-4; 9 nucleotides agree with TRBD1. CDR1 and CDR2 from the germline V gene are KGHSH and LQKENI. Trimming cost V 5 bases and J 15 bases; bases outside gene matches: 11. CDR3 length: 13 amino acids. This CDR3 reads CASSRDRAAERYF. CDR3 DNA: TGTGCCAGCTCAAGGGACAGGGCTGCCGAGCGGTACTTC.

This clonotype was seen once. The genes are TRBV20-1 and TRBJ2-5, with D perhaps TRBD2 (6 bases). The CDR3 contains 12 residues. In germline, CDR1 is DFQATT, CDR2 SNEGSKA (reference sequence). The CDR3 coding sequence is TGCAGCGCCGGGCCCGGGGGAGAGACCCAGTACTTC. Protein sequence: CSAGPGGETQYF.

CDR3 amino acids: CASGQGTAKNIQYF. CDR3 coding DNA: TGTGCCAGCGGTCAGGGTACGGCCAAAAACATTCAGTACTTC. The chain uses TRBV6-2 or TRBV6-3 and TRBJ2-4, with D perhaps matching TRBD1 (5 bases). V gave up 8 bases and J gave up 1 base, with 12 bases separating them. Germline lookup yields CDR1 MNHEY and CDR2 SVGEGT. This CDR3 spans 14 amino acids.

This chain joins TRBV6-1 and TRBJ2-1; maybe TRBD1 (7 bases). Germline CDR1 MNHNS, CDR2 SASEGT. Trimming left V 5 bases short and J 4 bases short, with 36 bases between. The CDR3 contains 22 residues. CDR3 region: CASSLGGGLGSRTTKAYNEQFF. The CDR3 DNA reads as TGTGCCAGCAGTCTAGGAGGGGGCCTGGGGTCCCGCACTACCAAAGCTTACAATGAGCAGTTCTTC.